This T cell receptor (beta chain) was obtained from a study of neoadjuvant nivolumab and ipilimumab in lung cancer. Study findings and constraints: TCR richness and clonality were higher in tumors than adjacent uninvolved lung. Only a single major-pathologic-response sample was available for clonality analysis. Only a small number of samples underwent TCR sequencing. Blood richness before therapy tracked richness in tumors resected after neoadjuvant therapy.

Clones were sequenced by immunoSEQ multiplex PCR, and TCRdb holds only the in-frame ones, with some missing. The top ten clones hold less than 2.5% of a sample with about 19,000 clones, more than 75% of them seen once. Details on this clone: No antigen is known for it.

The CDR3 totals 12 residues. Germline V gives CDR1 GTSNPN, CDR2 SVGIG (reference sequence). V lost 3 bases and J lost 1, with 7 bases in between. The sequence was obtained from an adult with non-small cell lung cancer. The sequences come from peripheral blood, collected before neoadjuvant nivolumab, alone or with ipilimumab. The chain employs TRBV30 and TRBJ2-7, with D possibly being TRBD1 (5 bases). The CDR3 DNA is TGTGCCTGGAGGACAGAATCCTACGAGCAGTACTTC. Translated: CAWRTESYEQYF.